This T cell receptor beta chain was recovered during a study of blood T cells in healthy people across ages. General study results and limits: Roughly linear age-related decline in beta diversity appeared, significant by age 40.

Many counts were recorded for this clonotype. The antigen is not known. Each donor supplied around 9.6 milliliters of peripheral blood. Trimming took 3 bases from V and 6 from J; bases not matched to a gene: 10. Looked up from germline, CDR1 is LNHNV and CDR2 is YYDKDF (reference sequence). The CDR3 has 15 amino acids. PCR was performed a second time for roughly 7 to 11 cycles using a sample-barcoded 5' primer and a J-beta primer mix. Each CDR3 protein gets one entry after TCRdb re-called the 5' RACE reads with MiXCR. This repertoire shows more than 900,000 distinct CDR3 sequences, just under 30% found once; its top ten account for roughly 10%. These data are also associated with another study on T cells of mothers and their children.

This TCR was recovered from a woman between 35 and 50 years old in good health. Sequenced material: blood. The rearrangement links TRBV15 to TRBJ1-2; 7 nucleotides match TRBD1. The CDR3 protein is CATSRGPGTDHGYTF. The DNA of the CDR3 is TGTGCCACCAGCAGGGGACCTGGGACAGACCATGGCTACACCTTC.